The 15 T cell receptor beta chains listed next were all sequenced from one sample in a study of beta chain features in type 1 diabetes. Expressed TCRB transcripts were sequenced because the isolated RNA had all been reverse transcribed beforehand. Clones were read by immunoSEQ multiplex PCR, and TCRdb kept only the in-frame ones, dropping some. The data show around 99,000 clones, with roughly 43% seen just once and less than 0.08% held by the top ten. Sequencing used stem cell memory CD4+ T cells from blood. The receptors stem from a woman between 18 and 29 years old in good health.

This rearrangement joins TRBV5-1 to TRBJ2-5; TRBD1 aligns across 7 bases. CDR3 length: 16 residues. Trimming took 2 bases from V and 0 from J; bases not matched to a gene: 7. Germline loops: CDR1 SGHRS, CDR2 YFSETQ. CDR3 region: CASSLKGTEYQETQYF. DNA for the CDR3: TGCGCCAGCAGCTTAAAAGGGACAGAATACCAAGAGACCCAGTACTTC. The full variable domain, rest sourced from reference TRBV5-1 and TRBJ2-5, is KAGVTQTPRYLIKTRGQQVTLSCSPISGHRSVSWYQQTPGQGLQFLFEYFSETQRNKGNFPGRFSGRQFSNSRSEMNVSTLELGDSALYLCASSLKGTEYQETQYFGPGTRLLVL.

This clone occurred a few times. The V call is TRBV5-1, the J call TRBJ2-3; D gene unclear. Germline CDR1 SGHRS, CDR2 YFSETQ. The CDR3 length is 12 residues. Trimming removed 5 bases from V and 4 bases from J, with 8 bases in between. The CDR3 DNA follows: TGCGCCAGCAGTAACTTGGCAGATACGCAGTATTTT. Protein product: CASSNLADTQYF.

The rearrangement links TRBV10-3 to TRBJ2-1; 9 positions match TRBD2. The length of the CDR3 is 14 residues. Trimming removed 5 bases from V and 5 bases from J; junction bases left unmatched: 4. In germline, CDR1 is ENHRY, CDR2 SYGVKD. Here the CDR3 reads CAISSTSGHNEQFF. CDR3 bases: TGTGCCATCAGTTCGACTAGCGGCCACAATGAGCAGTTCTTC.

This clone was recorded a few times. The rearrangement links TRBV11-2 to TRBJ2-1; 14 nucleotides line up with TRBD2. The germline gives CDR1 SGHAT, CDR2 FQNNGV. The junction had 1 base not matched to a gene; V was cut back by 6 bases and J by 3 bases. The CDR3 covers 15 residues. The chain's CDR3 is CASRGLAGGYNEQFF. DNA for the CDR3: TGTGCCAGCAGAGGACTAGCGGGAGGCTACAATGAGCAGTTCTTC.

This chain joins TRBV10-3 and TRBJ2-1, with TRBD2 matching 9 bases. Germline V gives CDR1 ENHRY, CDR2 SYGVKD. This CDR3 has 15 residues. V lost 2 bases, J lost 6 bases, and 5 bases stayed unmatched. This CDR3 is CAISEGAGGGNEQFF. The CDR3 DNA reads TGTGCCATCAGTGAGGGGGCGGGAGGGGGCAATGAGCAGTTCTTC.

V gene TRBV7-2 combines with J gene TRBJ2-3, with unresolved D. The CDR3 is 14 residues long. The germline gives CDR1 SGHTA, CDR2 FQGNSA. With 1 base removed from V and 1 base from J, the gap between germline ends came to 6 bases. CDR3 in amino acids: CASSLDYGTDTQYF. Written as DNA, the CDR3 is TGTGCCAGCAGCTTAGATTATGGCACAGATACGCAGTATTTT.

The V gene is TRBV29-1, the J gene TRBJ1-4; D gene uncertain. Germline V gives CDR1 SQVTM, CDR2 ANQGSEA. V lost 4 bases, J lost 0 bases, and 9 bases lay in between. CDR3 length equals 14 residues. CDR3 bases: TGCAGCGTTGGTGTCCGTTCAACTAATGAAAAACTGTTTTTT. Amino acid sequence: CSVGVRSTNEKLFF.

This clone was seen a few times. The rearrangement links TRBV5-1 to TRBJ1-5, with D uncertain. CDR3 length: 15 residues. The germline V gene has CDR1 SGHRS and CDR2 YFSETQ. Trimming stripped 0 bases from V and 0 bases from J, with 7 bases between. The CDR3, as DNA: TGCGCCAGCAGCTTGGACGGGTATAGCAATCAGCCCCAGCATTTT. Its translation is CASSLDGYSNQPQHF. Full variable domain (missing parts from reference TRBV5-1 and TRBJ1-5): KAGVTQTPRYLIKTRGQQVTLSCSPISGHRSVSWYQQTPGQGLQFLFEYFSETQRNKGNFPGRFSGRQFSNSRSEMNVSTLELGDSALYLCASSLDGYSNQPQHFGDGTRLSIL.

This chain uses TRBV25-1 with TRBJ2-7; a weak D match, TRBD1 (5 bases). Germline lookup yields CDR1 MGHDK and CDR2 SYGVNS. The CDR3 has 17 amino acids. Trimming cost V 4 bases and J 0 bases, with 19 bases left between them. CDR3 region: CASSVRWGVNSSYEQYF. The DNA of the CDR3 is TGTGCCAGCAGTGTCCGTTGGGGCGTGAACAGCTCCTACGAGCAGTACTTC.

This clone was counted a few times. Here the CDR3 reads CASTPAQGVSEQYF. The CDR3 nucleotides are TGTGCCAGCACCCCAGCACAGGGGGTATCCGAGCAGTACTTC. The V gene is TRBV27, the J gene TRBJ2-7; TRBD1 aligns across 8 bases. Germline-derived CDR1 and CDR2 are MNHEY and SMNVEV (reference sequence). The V and J ends lost 7 bases and 6 bases, in that order; junction bases with no gene match: 11. CDR3 size: 14 residues.

The V gene is TRBV27, the J gene TRBJ1-5; D perhaps matches TRBD1 (5 bases). Germline lookup yields CDR1 MNHEY and CDR2 SMNVEV (reference sequence). V lost 5 bases and J lost 2, with 13 bases in between. The CDR3 sequence is 15 residues long. The CDR3 reads CASSAGQLGNQPQHF. As DNA, the CDR3 is TGTGCCAGCAGTGCGGGGCAGCTCGGCAATCAGCCCCAGCATTTT.

The sample holds a few counts of this clone. This chain joins TRBV7-8 and TRBJ1-4; TRBD1 aligns across 9 bases. The CDR3 loop spans 18 amino acids. The trim removed 5 bases at V and 3 bases at J, leaving 13 bases unmatched. The germline V gene encodes CDR1 SGHVS and CDR2 FQNEAQ. CDR3 coding DNA: TGTGCCAGCAGCGACGACAGGGGGGTAGGGGTAGCTAATGAAAAACTGTTTTTT. Its protein product is CASSDDRGVGVANEKLFF.

This clone was counted only a few times. The chain recombines TRBV27 with TRBJ2-3; TRBD1 might be the D (6 bases). Germline-derived CDR1 and CDR2 are MNHEY and SMNVEV (reference sequence). V was shortened by 2 bases and J by 0 bases, with 6 bases between the two germline ends. This CDR3 contains 14 residues. The CDR3 coding sequence is TGTGCCAGCAGTTTAACAGGGAGCACAGATACGCAGTATTTT. As protein: CASSLTGSTDTQYF.

The chain joins TRBV15 to TRBJ2-7, with TRBD2 matching 11 bases. The CDR3 sequence is 17 residues long. Germline V gene data show CDR1 as LNHNV and CDR2 as YYDKDF (reference sequence). The ends lost 3 bases at V and 2 bases at J; junction bases unmatched: 9. Here the CDR3 reads CATSRDLPGLAAYEQYF. The DNA for the CDR3 is TGTGCCACCAGCAGGGATTTACCGGGACTAGCGGCCTACGAGCAGTACTTC.

This clone was found a few times. The V call is TRBV9, the J call TRBJ2-3; D is undetermined. This CDR3 has 13 residues. Trimming cost V 2 bases and J 1 base, with 5 bases left between them. Germline CDR1 and CDR2: SGDLS and YYNGEE. In DNA form, the CDR3 reads TGTGCCAGCAGCGTTACAGGCACAGATACGCAGTATTTT. Translating it yields CASSVTGTDTQYF.